Presented here are 22 T cell receptor beta chains from one specimen sequenced in a study of T cell responses to AZD1222 COVID-19 vaccine. Assay: immunoSEQ multiplex PCR; the TCRdb copy retains only in-frame clones and omits some. In the table there are around 100,000 clones, more than 70% of which are singletons. The material sequenced was peripheral blood, taken on day 0 of MenACWY control vaccination. All receptors come from an adult in good health.

The table lists this clone with a few counts. V gene TRBV5-1 combines with J gene TRBJ2-5, with D unresolved. V dropped 0 bases and J dropped 1 base, with 7 bases sitting between them. The CDR3 extends over 14 amino acids. Germline V lookup: CDR1 SGHRS, CDR2 YFSETQ. CDR3: CASSLGISQETQYF. The CDR3 nucleotides read TGCGCCAGCAGCTTGGGTATCAGCCAAGAGACCCAGTACTTC.

The V gene is TRBV28, the J gene TRBJ1-1; tentatively, D is TRBD1 (5 bases). The CDR3 sequence is 14 residues long. V lost 6 bases to trimming and J lost 1 base, with 12 bases between them. Germline V gene data show CDR1 as MDHEN and CDR2 as SYDVKM. CDR3 residues: CASRDPGPNTEAFF. The CDR3 region has the DNA TGTGCCAGCAGGGATCCGGGACCGAACACTGAAGCTTTCTTT. The whole variable domain, remainder taken from reference TRBV28 and TRBJ1-1, is DVKVTQSSRYLVKRTGEKVFLECVQDMDHENMFWYRQDPGLGLRLIYFSYDVKMKEKGDIPEGYSVSREKKERFSLILESASTNQTSMYLCASRDPGPNTEAFFGQGTRLTVV.

The genes are TRBV3-1 (or the pseudogene TRBV3-2) and TRBJ1-2; 9 bases line up with TRBD1. From germline, CDR1 is LGHDT and CDR2 YNNKEL (reference sequence). The junction had 2 bases not matched to a gene; V was cut back by 5 bases and J by 4 bases. The CDR3 loop spans 13 amino acids. CDR3 in DNA: TGTGCCAGCAGCACGGGACAGGGCTATGGCTACACCTTC. It translates to CASSTGQGYGYTF.

Details on this clone: Germline is not matched at one junction end, which may reflect a read error. This CDR3 is CASSSGNTDTQYF. The CDR3 DNA reads as TGTGCTAGCAGCTCGGGAAACACAGATACGCAGTATTTT. V and J are TRBV7-7 and TRBJ2-3, with a possible D match to TRBD2 (5 bases). CDR1 and CDR2 (germline): SSHAT, FNYEAQ (reference sequence). CDR3 length: 13 residues.

V and J are TRBV1 and TRBJ1-2; TRBD1, the table's D call, was not compared with the DNA. TRBV1 is deemed a pseudogene. There are 16 residues in the CDR3. In DNA, the CDR3 is TGCACCAGCAGCCGGGCCAGAAGACAGGGCCCCTATGGCTACACCTTC. Protein sequence: CTSSRARRQGPYGYTF.

This chain connects TRBV5-1 to TRBJ2-1, with 8 bases matching TRBD1. V lost 4 bases to trimming and J lost 5 bases; unmatched junction nucleotides: 8. This CDR3 is built from 15 residues. CDR1 is SGHRS, CDR2 YFSETQ, per germline. This chain's CDR3 is CASSIGQGDHNEQFF. The DNA for the CDR3 is TGCGCCAGCAGCATCGGACAGGGTGATCACAATGAGCAGTTCTTC.

Here the CDR3 reads CASSWGQACDGYTF. The CDR3 DNA reads as TGTGCCAGCAGCTGGGGACAGGCCTGTGATGGCTACACCTTC. The chain is built from TRBV5-6 and TRBJ1-2, with TRBD1 matching 8 bases. Germline V gene data show CDR1 as SGHDT and CDR2 as YYEEEE. The CDR3 has 14 residues. Trimming at V came to 3 bases and at J to 6 bases, leaving 7 bases not matched to a gene.

The table lists this clone with a few counts. V is TRBV28 and J is TRBJ1-1; TRBD1 might be the D (5 bases). The ends were cut back, 2 bases at V and 4 bases at J, with 8 bases in the middle. The CDR3 totals 13 residues. CDR1 MDHEN and CDR2 SYDVKM come from the germline V gene. As DNA, the CDR3 is TGTGCCAGCAGTTTAAGTAGGGGCACTGAAGCTTTCTTT. It codes for CASSLSRGTEAFF.

The chain recombines TRBV9 with TRBJ1-2; D not resolved. Trimming cost V 4 bases and J 7 bases, with 17 bases left between them. The length of the CDR3 is 14 residues. CDR1 and CDR2 from the germline V gene are SGDLS and YYNGEE. This chain's CDR3 is CASSLRSEGRGYTF. The CDR3 region has the DNA TGTGCCAGCAGCCTACGGTCGGAAGGTCGTGGCTACACCTTC.

The rearrangement joins TRBV6-1 to TRBJ2-3; D remains unclear. This CDR3 has 14 residues. The V end was cut by 3 bases, the J end by 2 bases, with 9 bases between. CDR1 and CDR2 from the germline V gene are MNHNS and SASEGT. The CDR3 bases are TGTGCCAGCAGTGATTCCGGGCCCACAGATACGCAGTATTTT. Protein: CASSDSGPTDTQYF.

This chain connects TRBV6-5 to TRBJ1-1; the D gene is possibly TRBD1 (6 bases). The V gene lost 6 bases and the J gene lost 5 bases, with 16 bases spanning the gap. The V gene's germline CDR1 is MNHEY and CDR2 SVGAGI. The CDR3 consists of 14 residues. CDR3 in DNA: TGTGCCAGCAGACCCGCGGGGGGCGGAACTGAAGCTTTCTTT. Residues: CASRPAGGGTEAFF.

The chain links TRBV7-2 to TRBJ2-3; TRBD2 agrees at 13 bases. CDR1 and CDR2 from the germline V gene are SGHTA and FQGNSA. The CDR3 loop spans 16 amino acids. J lost 4 bases, V lost 4 bases, and 5 bases had no gene match. Here the CDR3 DNA reads TGTGCCAGCAGCTCCGGACTAGCGGGAGCCGCAGATACGCAGTATTTT. It translates to CASSSGLAGAADTQYF.

As to this clone: One end of the junction varies from germline; a read error may be responsible. The chain couples TRBV29-1 to TRBJ1-2; D unclear. The CDR3 runs 9 residues. Germline V gives CDR1 SQVTM, CDR2 ANQGSEA. CDR3 amino acids: CSVEEGLAF. The CDR3 DNA follows: TGCAGCGTTGAAGAGGGCCTCGCCTTC.

In regard to this clone: A read error may produce the germline difference seen at one junction end. Other DNA sequences in the sample encode the same CDR3. The chain is built from TRBV5-1 and TRBJ2-7, with 10 bases aligning to TRBD1. Germline values: CDR1 SGHRS, CDR2 YFSETQ. This CDR3 contains 20 residues. The CDR3 protein is CASSLASPLRTGGYSYEQYF. For the CDR3, the DNA is TGCGCCAGTAGCTTGGCCAGTCCCCTAAGGACAGGGGGGTACTCCTACGAGCAGTACTTC. Supplemented by reference TRBV5-1 and TRBJ2-7, the full variable domain reads KAGVTQTPRYLIKTRGQQVTLSCSPISGHRSVSWYQQTPGQGLQFLFEYFSETQRNKGNFPGRFSGRQFSNSRSEMNVSTLELGDSALYLCASSLASPLRTGGYSYEQYFGPGTRLTVT.

V usage is TRBV6-5 and J usage is TRBJ1-5, with D possibly being TRBD1 (5 bases). This CDR3 has 16 residues. Germline V gene sequence: CDR1 MNHEY, CDR2 SVGAGI. Trimming took 2 bases from V and 3 from J, leaving 14 bases between them. CDR3 loop: CASSYGQGPPNQPQHF. The DNA of the CDR3 is TGTGCCAGCAGTTACGGTCAGGGCCCTCCCAATCAGCCCCAGCATTTT.

The chain joins TRBV11-2 to TRBJ2-5; D call uncertain. CDR1 is SGHAT, CDR2 FQNNGV, per germline. This CDR3 contains 11 residues. Deletions cut 4 bases from V and 3 bases from J, with 3 bases between. DNA for the CDR3: TGTGCCAGCAGCTACGAAGAGACCCAGTACTTC. Translating gives CASSYEETQYF.

The chain links TRBV5-8 to TRBJ2-3, with TRBD1 matching over 11 bases. CDR3 length: 15 amino acids. Germline lookup yields CDR1 SGHTS and CDR2 YDEGEE. With 3 bases clipped from V and 4 bases from J, the junction kept 4 bases outside the gene matches. CDR3 coding DNA: TGTGCCAGCAGCTCGGGACAGGGGGTATCAGATACGCAGTATTTT. Residues: CASSSGQGVSDTQYF.

The CDR3 is CASSQGVGELFF. CDR3 nucleotides: TGTGCCAGCAGCCAAGGTGTTGGGGAGCTGTTTTTT. The gene calls are TRBV4-2 and TRBJ2-2; D is undetermined. Germline loops: CDR1 LGHNA, CDR2 YNFKEQ. The CDR3 length is 12 residues. The V end was cut by 1 base, the J end by 8 bases, with 5 bases between.

The chain couples TRBV9 to TRBJ1-6; perhaps TRBD1 as D (6 bases). CDR3 length: 14 amino acids. Per the germline V gene, CDR1 is SGDLS and CDR2 is YYNGEE. V gave up 0 bases and J gave up 9 bases, with 10 bases separating them. As DNA, the CDR3 is TGTGCCAGCAGCGTAGGGGACACCTCTTCACCCCTCCACTTT. Translating it yields CASSVGDTSSPLHF.

V usage is TRBV2 and J usage is TRBJ2-1; D gene uncertain. Trimming removed 2 bases from V and 10 bases from J, with 15 bases in between. Germline assignment: CDR1 SNHLY and CDR2 FYNNEI. The CDR3 contains 14 residues. The CDR3 region is CASSESGSSREQFF. The CDR3 DNA is TGTGCCAGCAGTGAATCGGGTAGCTCTCGGGAGCAGTTCTTC.

The rearrangement uses TRBV19 and TRBJ1-2, with D uncertain. There are 16 residues in the CDR3. Between the trimmed V and J ends, which lost 5 bases and 3 bases, there was a span of 19 bases. From germline, CDR1 is LNHDA and CDR2 SQIVND (reference sequence). CDR3 in amino acids: CASSPRHADRDYGYTF. DNA of the CDR3: TGTGCCAGTAGTCCCCGACATGCGGACCGGGACTATGGCTACACCTTC.

The CDR3 protein is CSVVPPGREGRYEQFF. CDR3 bases: TGCAGCGTTGTACCTCCAGGGCGGGAGGGCCGCTATGAGCAGTTCTTC. V is TRBV29-1 and J is TRBJ2-1, with TRBD2 identical over 9 bases. Trimming took 4 bases from V and 8 from J; bases not matched to a gene: 15. Germline V gene sequence: CDR1 SQVTM, CDR2 ANQGSEA. The CDR3 runs 16 residues.